This T cell receptor (beta chain) was profiled in a study of T cell responses to AZD1222 COVID-19 vaccine. V lost 4 bases to trimming and J lost 7 bases, with 13 bases between them. The CDR3 sequence is 12 residues long. CDR1 GTSNPN and CDR2 SVGIG come from the germline V gene (reference sequence). TCRdb's copy holds only in-frame clones and misses some; the assay was immunoSEQ multiplex PCR. The data contain 100,000 to 120,000 clones, around 90% of them singletons. The chain joins TRBV30 to TRBJ1-2; D unclear. The TCR was taken from an adult in good health. Sequencing was performed on peripheral blood, taken on day 0 of AZD1222 vaccination. The CDR3 nucleotides read TGTGCCTGGATTCGTGCTCGGTTTGGCTACACCTTC. This gives the protein CAWIRARFGYTF.